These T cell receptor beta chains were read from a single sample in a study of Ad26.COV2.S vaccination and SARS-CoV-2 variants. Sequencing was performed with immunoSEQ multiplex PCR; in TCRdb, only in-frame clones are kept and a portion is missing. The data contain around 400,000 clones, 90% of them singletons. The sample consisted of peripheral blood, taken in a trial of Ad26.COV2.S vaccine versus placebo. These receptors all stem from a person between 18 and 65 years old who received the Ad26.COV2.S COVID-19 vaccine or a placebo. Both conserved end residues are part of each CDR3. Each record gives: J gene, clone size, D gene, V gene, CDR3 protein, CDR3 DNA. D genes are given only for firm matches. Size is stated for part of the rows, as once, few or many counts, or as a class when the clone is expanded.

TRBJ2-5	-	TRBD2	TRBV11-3	CASSQGGSQETQYF	TGTGCCAGCAGCCAGGGCGGGAGCCAAGAGACCCAGTACTTC
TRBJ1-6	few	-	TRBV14	CASSPWGSSYNSPLHF	TGTGCCAGCAGCCCTTGGGGGAGCTCCTATAATTCACCCCTCCACTTT
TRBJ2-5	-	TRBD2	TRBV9	CASSAGLAGTQETQYF	TGTGCCAGCAGCGCGGGACTAGCGGGGACTCAAGAGACCCAGTACTTC
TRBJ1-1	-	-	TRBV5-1	CASSYEGQTNTEAFF	TGCGCCAGCAGCTATGAGGGACAAACGAACACTGAAGCTTTCTTT
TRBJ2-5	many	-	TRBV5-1	CASSLRLRETQYF	TGCGCCAGCAGCTTGAGGCTGCGAGAGACCCAGTACTTC
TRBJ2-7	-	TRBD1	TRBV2	CASSRDRVWEQYF	TGTGCCAGCAGCCGGGACAGGGTCTGGGAGCAGTACTTC
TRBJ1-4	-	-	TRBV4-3	CASSVSGRGWGEKLFF	TGCGCCAGCAGCGTGTCGGGGAGAGGGTGGGGTGAAAAACTGTTTTTT
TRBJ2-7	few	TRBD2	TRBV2	CASGGTMGQYF	TGTGCCAGCGGGGGGACTATGGGGCAGTACTTC
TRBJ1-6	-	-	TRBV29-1	CSVQGSYNSPLHF	TGCAGCGTTCAGGGATCCTATAATTCACCCCTCCACTTT
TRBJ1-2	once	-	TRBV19	CASNPGPPANYGYTF	TGTGCCAGTAACCCCGGGCCACCTGCGAACTATGGCTACACCTTC
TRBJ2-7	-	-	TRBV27	CASSRDRFTYEQYF	TGTGCCAGCAGTAGGGACCGATTCACCTACGAGCAGTACTTC
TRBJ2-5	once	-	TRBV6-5	CASSRGGSRQETQYF	TGTGCCAGCAGTAGAGGAGGATCCCGACAAGAGACCCAGTACTTC
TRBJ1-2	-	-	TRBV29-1	CSVLDLYGYTF	TGCAGCGTTTTAGACCTCTATGGCTACACCTTC
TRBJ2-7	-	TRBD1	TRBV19	CASSAKTGDLYEQYF	TGTGCCAGTAGTGCAAAGACAGGGGACCTTTACGAGCAGTACTTC
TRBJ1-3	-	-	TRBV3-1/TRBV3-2	CASSPLRGSGNTIYF	TGTGCCAGCAGCCCGCTGCGGGGATCTGGAAACACCATATATTTT
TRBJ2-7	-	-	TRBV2	CASSAVFGFYEQYF	TGTGCCAGCAGTGCGGTTTTTGGTTTCTACGAGCAGTACTTC
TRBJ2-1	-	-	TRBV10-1	CASRWSDNEQFF	TGCGCCAGCAGATGGAGCGATAATGAGCAGTTCTTC
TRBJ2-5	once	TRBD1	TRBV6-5	CASSRQGAGTQYF	TGTGCCAGCAGTAGACAGGGGGCAGGGACCCAGTACTTC
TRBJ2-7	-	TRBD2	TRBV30	CAWSVRSGGTGQYF	TGTGCCTGGAGTGTACGGAGCGGGGGCACTGGGCAGTACTTC